These T cell receptor beta chains were read from a single sample in a study of shared clonotypes between healthy human individuals. This table comes from immunoSEQ multiplex PCR, and its TCRdb copy is limited to in-frame clones, with some not included. The table records hundreds of thousands of clones, approximately 75% of them present only once. Sequencing input: memory CD4+ T cells sorted from blood. These receptors were obtained from a woman aged 25 to 39 in good health. Each CDR3 is given without its conserved first and last residue. The D gene is left open where the match is weak.

AWRTGGLPYEQY TRBJ2-7 TRBV30 TRBD1
ASSLDLRLARGAYGYT TRBJ1-2 TRBV11-2 NA
AVARYQGGEAF TRBJ1-1 TRBV2 NA
ASSVGGHQETQY TRBJ2-5 TRBV9 NA
ASSLVDLRGEQY TRBJ2-7 TRBV5-6 NA
ASSQGGGYPYEQY TRBJ2-7 TRBV4-1 TRBD2
AWSAQLDTEAF TRBJ1-1 TRBV30 NA
ASSLDRWTDEKLF TRBJ1-4 TRBV28 NA
ASSPVSGVRFAGNTIY TRBJ1-3 TRBV21-1 NA
ASGTGGVNTEAF TRBJ1-1 TRBV19 TRBD1
ASSPGGSYNEQF TRBJ2-1 TRBV6-6 TRBD1
ASSPRGQGRYEQY TRBJ2-7 TRBV7-6 NA
ASSLTITFFPRKETQY TRBJ2-5 TRBV7-8 NA
ASSPTGVGAF TRBJ1-1 TRBV5-5 TRBD1
ASSQATTAGVGGSYEQY TRBJ2-7 TRBV4-2 TRBD2
SATNEKLF TRBJ1-4 TRBV20-1 NA
ASGLAGSYNEQF TRBJ2-1 TRBV11-2 TRBD2
ASGSETGAGWQF TRBJ2-1 TRBV4-1 TRBD1
ASTYGEGSTDTQY TRBJ2-3 TRBV18 TRBD2
ASSPRGQGFVDTEAF TRBJ1-1 TRBV5-1 TRBD1
ASTPSDRSTEAF TRBJ1-1 TRBV10-1 NA
ASRNGAVQY TRBJ2-7 TRBV6-5 NA